This T cell receptor (beta chain) was sequenced for a study of cytomegalovirus exposure and HLA in healthy donors (dated by TCRdb to about 2017). The study in broad terms: A later analysis indicated that the 130 or so validation repertoires were generated on the platform also employed for the approximately 700 repertoires of the first cohort. The study was designed to test whether signatures of past pathogen exposure could be identified by cataloging public T cell receptors. Along with the approximately 620-subject first cohort, a separate validation cohort of over a hundred different subjects was used. High-throughput TCR immunosequencing, statistical association of individual TCRs with disease status, and machine learning were combined to predict cytomegalovirus infection status.

Comment on this clone: Its antigen remains unidentified. Base quality data are lacking; no much larger clone is found one base away.

The donors belonged to the validation cohort of about 120 subjects, which was separate from the approximately 610-subject first cohort. Study-wide conclusions, independent of this receptor: Across donors, most TCR sequences were observed very rarely, whereas some public TCRs were present in many individuals. A later analysis lacked HLA typing for the validation cohort, so it scored co-occurrence in that cohort across all 110 or so repertoires. According to the authors, the approach could potentially be generalized to other disease states and immunological phenotypes. In the study, around 160 TCR beta chains were listed as associated with cytomegalovirus. A few of the identified cytomegalovirus-associated TCR beta chains were confirmed in vitro to be specific for cytomegalovirus antigens. Cytomegalovirus status was reported to be diagnosed by the classifier with high specificity and sensitivity in both the original and validation cohorts. In a later analysis, TCRs clustered in the first cohort were found to also tend to co-occur in the roughly 130 validation repertoires, with about 94% of cluster scores above 0.

Libraries came from the immunoSEQ multiplex PCR assay. The source study handled its data this way. A statistical classification framework was developed to diagnose cytomegalovirus status using the catalog of TCR beta chain sequences. TCRdb took this table from immuneACCESS and kept in-frame rearrangements with V and J called. Such tables lack part of the clones; where checked against another copy, unresolved V genes explain under half of the gap, and the rest is unexplained. V, J and clone size are taken as reported in that table, and D and trimming were inferred from the DNA itself. The table for this sample lists tens of thousands of clones; about 90% of them were counted only once. The ten largest clones take up 1.3% of the sample. Source material: PBMCs. The sequence came from a woman in her late teens or twenties in good health and CMV-seronegative.

The CDR3 has the sequence CASSYTRLEGELFF. The nucleotide sequence is given as TGTGCCAGCAGCTATACTAGGTTGGAGGGGGAGCTGTTTTTT. The chain is made from TRBV7-2 and TRBJ2-2; the D gene is possibly TRBD2, with 5 bases matching. V loses 4 bases, J loses 8 bases, and the germline ends lie 14 bases apart. Taken from the germline V gene, the CDR1 and CDR2 loops are SGHTA and FQGNSA. The CDR3 starts with the cysteine, ends with the phenylalanine, and has 14 residues. The DNA shown is the 42-base CDR3, in frame from base 1.